This is a list of T cell receptor beta chains from one sample in a study of T cell responses to AZD1222 COVID-19 vaccine. Sequenced by immunoSEQ multiplex PCR; TCRdb stores in-frame clones only, minus some. The table has 160,000 or so clones, more than 80% seen once; the top ten hold roughly 4%. The source material was peripheral blood, sampled 28 days after the second dose of the MenACWY control vaccine. The receptors come from an adult who received the MenACWY meningococcal vaccine as a control. Both conserved end residues are part of each CDR3. Only part of the rows carry a size: once, few, many, or a class if the clone is expanded.

v_gene	abundance	j_gene	CDR3aa
TRBV19	-	TRBJ2-7	CASNRQRTYEQYF
TRBV19	-	TRBJ1-2	CASSLALVQGFNGYTF
TRBV11-2	-	TRBJ1-3	CASSLGGQAGNTIYF
TRBV11-2	-	TRBJ1-2	CASSPGDGSFFYGYTF
TRBV9	-	TRBJ1-3	CASSEPSTDRGSGNTIYF
TRBV2	-	TRBJ1-4	CASGITGVGEKLFF
TRBV6-5	-	TRBJ1-4	CASSYGGRGEKLFF
TRBV6-5	-	TRBJ1-1	CASSPKNTEAFF
TRBV5-1	-	TRBJ1-2	CASSSDRGAYGYTF
TRBV28	few	TRBJ1-4	CASSPGTGEKLFF
TRBV15	-	TRBJ2-1	CATSRDQNGGSYGEQFF
TRBV10-3	once	TRBJ2-7	CAITPGQSYEQYF
TRBV30	-	TRBJ1-2	CAWRELTDYGYTF
TRBV2	-	TRBJ1-1	CASSEWGGAGTEAFF
TRBV20-1	-	TRBJ2-5	CSAAGVETQYF
TRBV18	once	TRBJ2-6	CASSPQRDSGANVLTF
TRBV2	-	TRBJ2-5	CASSRIVETQYF
TRBV28	-	TRBJ2-7	CASSFSPGQISYEQYF
TRBV7-9	-	TRBJ2-3	CATWAAGPGTDTQYF
TRBV6-5	-	TRBJ2-4	CASSVTWTENIQYF
TRBV7-4	few	TRBJ2-1	CASSREGGRTYVLDEQFF
TRBV6-5	-	TRBJ1-5	CASSYTDSGANQPQHF
TRBV15	-	TRBJ2-2	CATSRDPQGTGELFF
TRBV14	-	TRBJ1-3	CASTLGAGNTIYF
TRBV6-2/TRBV6-3	many	TRBJ1-2	CASSYSDRWGSYGYTF
TRBV5-1	-	TRBJ2-7	CASSLDPGQGGLHEQYF
TRBV7-9	-	TRBJ2-3	CASSLTVPDTQYF
TRBV5-6	-	TRBJ2-7	CASSLASGMWEQYF
TRBV12-3/TRBV12-4	once	TRBJ2-3	CASSLAGSSQYF
TRBV19	-	TRBJ1-1	CASSIFAGTPFEGAEAFF
TRBV19	once	TRBJ1-5	CASSIIGKKLNQPQHF
TRBV7-2	-	TRBJ1-1	CASRRMNTEAFF
TRBV15	-	TRBJ2-5	CATSRGQSLGTQYF
TRBV30	-	TRBJ2-5	CAWSVGGLQYF
TRBV5-6	-	TRBJ2-1	CASSSFLEQFF
TRBV7-9	-	TRBJ2-3	CASSLLSREPTDTQYF
TRBV29-1	-	TRBJ2-3	CSVGQGYDTQYF
TRBV29-1	-	TRBJ2-3	CSAGRLLTGIETDTQYF